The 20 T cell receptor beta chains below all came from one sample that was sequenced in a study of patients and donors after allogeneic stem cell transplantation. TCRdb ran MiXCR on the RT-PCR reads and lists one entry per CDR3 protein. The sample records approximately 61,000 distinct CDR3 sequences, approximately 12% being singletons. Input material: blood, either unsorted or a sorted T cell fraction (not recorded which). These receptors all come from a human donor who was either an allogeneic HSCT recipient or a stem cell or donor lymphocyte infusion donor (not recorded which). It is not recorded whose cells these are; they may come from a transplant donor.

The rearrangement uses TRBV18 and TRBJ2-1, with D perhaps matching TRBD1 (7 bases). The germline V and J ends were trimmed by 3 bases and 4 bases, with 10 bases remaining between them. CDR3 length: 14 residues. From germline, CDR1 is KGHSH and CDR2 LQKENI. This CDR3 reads CASSPGGQYNEQFF. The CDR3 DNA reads TGTGCCAGCTCACCGGGGGGACAGTACAATGAGCAGTTCTTC.

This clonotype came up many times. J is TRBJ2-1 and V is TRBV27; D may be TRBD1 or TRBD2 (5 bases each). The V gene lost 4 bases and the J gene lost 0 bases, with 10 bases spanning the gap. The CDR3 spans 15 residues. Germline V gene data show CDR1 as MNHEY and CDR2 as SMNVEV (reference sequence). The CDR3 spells CASSWDQNSYNEQFF. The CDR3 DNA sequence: TGTGCCAGCAGTTGGGACCAGAACTCCTACAATGAGCAGTTCTTC.

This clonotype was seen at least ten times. CDR3 loop: CASSPIIRTEAFF. CDR3 DNA sequence: TGTGCCAGCAGCCCAATCATACGCACTGAAGCTTTCTTT. The chain combines TRBV16 with TRBJ1-1; D call uncertain. The V end was cut by 4 bases, the J end by 4 bases, with 10 bases between. The germline CDR1 and CDR2 sequences are KGHSY and FQNENV. The CDR3 has 13 amino acids. Together with reference TRBV16 and TRBJ1-1, the CDR3 gives the full variable domain: GEEVAQTPKHLVRGEGQKAKLYCAPIKGHSYVFWYQQVLKNEFKFLISFQNENVFDETGMPKERFSAKCLPNSPCSLEIQATKLEDSAVYFCASSPIIRTEAFFGQGTRLTVV.

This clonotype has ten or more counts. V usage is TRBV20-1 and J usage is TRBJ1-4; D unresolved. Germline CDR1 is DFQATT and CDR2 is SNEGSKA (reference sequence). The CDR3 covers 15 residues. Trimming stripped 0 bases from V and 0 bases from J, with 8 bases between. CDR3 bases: TGCAGTGCTAGAGAGTACACATCAACTAATGAAAAACTGTTTTTT. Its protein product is CSAREYTSTNEKLFF.

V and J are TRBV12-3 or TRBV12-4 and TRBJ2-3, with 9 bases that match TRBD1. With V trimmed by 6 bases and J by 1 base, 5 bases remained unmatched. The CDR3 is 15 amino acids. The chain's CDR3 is CASSLGQGGTDTQYF. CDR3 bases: TGTGCCAGCAGCCTGGGACAGGGCGGCACAGATACGCAGTATTTT.

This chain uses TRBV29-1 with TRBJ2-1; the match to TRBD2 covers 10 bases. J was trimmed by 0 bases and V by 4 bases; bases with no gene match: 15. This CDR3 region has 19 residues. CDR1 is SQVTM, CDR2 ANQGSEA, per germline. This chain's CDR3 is CSVVPSGRGGFSSYNEQFF. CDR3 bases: TGCAGCGTTGTTCCTAGCGGGAGAGGCGGGTTCAGCTCCTACAATGAGCAGTTCTTC.

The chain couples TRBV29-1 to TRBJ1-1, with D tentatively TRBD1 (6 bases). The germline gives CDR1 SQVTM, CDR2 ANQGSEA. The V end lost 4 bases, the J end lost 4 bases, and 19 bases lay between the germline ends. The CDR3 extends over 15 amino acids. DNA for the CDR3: TGCAGCGTTGGGGGAGGTCAGGGGATGGGCACTGAAGCTTTCTTT. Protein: CSVGGGQGMGTEAFF.

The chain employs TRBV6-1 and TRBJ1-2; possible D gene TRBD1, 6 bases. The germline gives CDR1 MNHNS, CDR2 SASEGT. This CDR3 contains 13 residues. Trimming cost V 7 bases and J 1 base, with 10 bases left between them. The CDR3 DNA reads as TGTGCCAGCACCCGGACAGTTAACTATGGCTACACCTTC. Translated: CASTRTVNYGYTF.

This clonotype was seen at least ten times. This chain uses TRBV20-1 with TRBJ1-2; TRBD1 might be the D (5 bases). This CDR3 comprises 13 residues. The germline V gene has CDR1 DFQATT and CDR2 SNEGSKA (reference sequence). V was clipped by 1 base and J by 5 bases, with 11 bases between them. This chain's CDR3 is CSARAEGLYGYTF. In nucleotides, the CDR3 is TGCAGTGCTAGAGCGGAGGGGTTGTATGGCTACACCTTC.

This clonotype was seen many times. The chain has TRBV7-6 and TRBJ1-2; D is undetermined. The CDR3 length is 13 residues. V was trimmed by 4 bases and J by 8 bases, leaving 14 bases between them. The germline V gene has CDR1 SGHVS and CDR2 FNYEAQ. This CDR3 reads CASSSTGVPGYTF. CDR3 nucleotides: TGTGCCAGCAGCTCCACCGGCGTTCCGGGCTACACCTTC.

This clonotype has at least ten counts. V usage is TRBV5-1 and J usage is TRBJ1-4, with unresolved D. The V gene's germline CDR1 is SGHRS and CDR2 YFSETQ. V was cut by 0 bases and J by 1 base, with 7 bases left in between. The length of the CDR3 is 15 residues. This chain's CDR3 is CASSLAVETNEKLFF. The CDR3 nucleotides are TGCGCCAGCAGCTTGGCCGTAGAAACTAATGAAAAACTGTTTTTT.

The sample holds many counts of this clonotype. For the CDR3, the DNA is TGCAGCGTTGCAGGACAAACTGGAAACACCATATATTTT. Protein sequence: CSVAGQTGNTIYF. The rearrangement links TRBV29-1 to TRBJ1-3; the D gene is possibly TRBD1 (5 bases). With 4 bases removed from V and 2 bases from J, the gap between germline ends came to 9 bases. This CDR3 has 13 amino acids. In germline, CDR1 is SQVTM, CDR2 ANQGSEA.

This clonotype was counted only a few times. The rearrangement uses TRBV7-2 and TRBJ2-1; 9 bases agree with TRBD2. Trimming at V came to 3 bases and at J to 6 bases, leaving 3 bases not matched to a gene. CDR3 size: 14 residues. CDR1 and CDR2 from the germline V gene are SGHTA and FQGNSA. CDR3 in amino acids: CASSLSSGINEQFF. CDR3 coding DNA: TGTGCCAGCAGCTTGTCTAGCGGGATCAATGAGCAGTTCTTC.

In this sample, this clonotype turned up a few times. As DNA, the CDR3 is TGTGCCAGCAGTTACCACCCGGGCGAAGAGACCCAGTACTTC. Translated, it gives CASSYHPGEETQYF. The chain combines TRBV6-5 with TRBJ2-5, with D uncertain. Trimming took off 2 bases at V and 3 bases at J, with 10 bases between the two ends. CDR1 and CDR2 (germline): MNHEY, SVGAGI. The CDR3 contains 14 residues.

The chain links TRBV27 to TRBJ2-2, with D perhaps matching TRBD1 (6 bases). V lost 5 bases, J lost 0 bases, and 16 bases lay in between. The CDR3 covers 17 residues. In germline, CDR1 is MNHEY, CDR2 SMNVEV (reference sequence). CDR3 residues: CASSLSGQGPNTGELFF. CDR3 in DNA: TGTGCCAGCAGTCTAAGTGGGCAGGGGCCGAACACCGGGGAGCTGTTTTTT.

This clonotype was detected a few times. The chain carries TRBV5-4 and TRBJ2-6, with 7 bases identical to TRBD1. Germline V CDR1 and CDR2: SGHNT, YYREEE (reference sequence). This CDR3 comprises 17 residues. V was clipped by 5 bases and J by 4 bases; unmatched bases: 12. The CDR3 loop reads CASRVSGQPKGANVLTF. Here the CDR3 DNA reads TGTGCCAGCAGAGTATCGGGACAGCCCAAGGGGGCCAACGTCCTGACTTTC.

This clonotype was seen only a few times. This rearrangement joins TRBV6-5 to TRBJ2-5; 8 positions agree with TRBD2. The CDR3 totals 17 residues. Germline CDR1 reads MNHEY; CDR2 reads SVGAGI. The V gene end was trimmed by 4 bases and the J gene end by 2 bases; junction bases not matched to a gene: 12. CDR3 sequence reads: CASSSPSFSGVQETQYF. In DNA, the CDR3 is TGTGCCAGCAGTTCCCCGTCCTTTAGCGGGGTACAAGAGACCCAGTACTTC.

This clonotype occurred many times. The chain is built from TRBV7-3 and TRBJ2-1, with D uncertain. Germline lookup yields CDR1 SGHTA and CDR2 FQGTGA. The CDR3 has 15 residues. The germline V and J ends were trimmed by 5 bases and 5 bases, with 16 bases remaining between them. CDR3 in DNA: TGTGCCAGCAGCCGTGGACGGTCTGGGGACAATGAGCAGTTCTTC. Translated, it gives CASSRGRSGDNEQFF.

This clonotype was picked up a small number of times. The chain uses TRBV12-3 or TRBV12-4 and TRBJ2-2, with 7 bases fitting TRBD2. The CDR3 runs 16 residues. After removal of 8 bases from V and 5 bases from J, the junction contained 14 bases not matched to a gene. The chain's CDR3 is CASRLRRERRTGELFF. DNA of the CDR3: TGTGCCAGCCGCCTCAGGCGGGAGAGGAGGACCGGGGAGCTGTTTTTT.

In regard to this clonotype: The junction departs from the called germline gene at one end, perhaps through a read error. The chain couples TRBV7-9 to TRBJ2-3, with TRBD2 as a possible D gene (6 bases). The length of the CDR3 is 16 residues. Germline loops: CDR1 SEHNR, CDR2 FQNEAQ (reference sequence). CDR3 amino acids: CTSSTPEGLGTDTQYF. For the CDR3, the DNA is TGTACCAGCAGCACCCCGGAGGGACTTGGCACAGATACGCAGTATTTT.